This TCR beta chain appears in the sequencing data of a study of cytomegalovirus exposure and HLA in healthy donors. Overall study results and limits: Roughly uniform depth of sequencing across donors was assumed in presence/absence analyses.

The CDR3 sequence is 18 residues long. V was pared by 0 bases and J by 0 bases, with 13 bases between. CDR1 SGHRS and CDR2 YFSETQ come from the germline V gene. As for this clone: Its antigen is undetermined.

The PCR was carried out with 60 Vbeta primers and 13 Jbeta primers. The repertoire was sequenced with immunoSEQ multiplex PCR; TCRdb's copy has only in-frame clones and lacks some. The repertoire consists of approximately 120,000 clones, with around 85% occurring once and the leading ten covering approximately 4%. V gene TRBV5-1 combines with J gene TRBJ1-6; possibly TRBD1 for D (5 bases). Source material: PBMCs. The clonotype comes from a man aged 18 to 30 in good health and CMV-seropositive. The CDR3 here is CASSLAGISSSYNSPLHF. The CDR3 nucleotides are TGCGCCAGCAGCTTGGCAGGGATTTCGTCCTCCTATAATTCACCCCTCCACTTT.